This is a list of T cell receptor beta chains from one sample in a study of T cell responses to AZD1222 COVID-19 vaccine. Assay: immunoSEQ multiplex PCR; the TCRdb copy retains only in-frame clones and omits some. This table holds 95,000 to 150,000 clones, 75% to 95% found once. This specimen consisted of peripheral blood, obtained on day 0 of AZD1222 vaccination. Source of these receptors: an adult in good health. Each CDR3 is given with its conserved first and last residue. D genes are given only for firm matches. Size is stated for part of the rows, as once, few or many counts, or as a class when the clone is expanded.

clone_size j_call d_call v_call cdr3_nt cdr3_aa
NA TRBJ2-2 NA TRBV7-9 TGTGCCAGCAGCCCCGAGGGACATAACACCGGGGAGCTGTTTTTT CASSPEGHNTGELFF
NA TRBJ1-6 TRBD1 TRBV27 TGTGCCAGCAGTCCTGGGACAGGGAATTCACCCCTCCACTTT CASSPGTGNSPLHF
NA TRBJ2-1 TRBD1 TRBV7-6 TGTGCCAGCAGCTTAGGACAGGGGGCCTACAATGAGCAGTTCTTC CASSLGQGAYNEQFF
NA TRBJ1-5 NA TRBV19 TGTGCCAGTAGTATAGAACAGGCAATCATGCCCCAGCATTTT CASSIEQAIMPQHF
NA TRBJ1-5 NA TRBV2 TGTGCCAGCAGTGAGCCCGACGGGCTCAATCAGCCCCAGCATTTT CASSEPDGLNQPQHF
NA TRBJ2-1 TRBD2 TRBV4-3 TGCGCCAGCAGCCAAGATCGGCTAGCGGACAATGAGCAGTTCTTC CASSQDRLADNEQFF
NA TRBJ2-7 NA TRBV3-1/TRBV3-2 TGTGCCAGCAGCCAAGGGGGGTACGAGCAGTACTTC CASSQGGYEQYF
once TRBJ2-1 TRBD2 TRBV5-4 TGTGCCAGCAGCTCGGGACTAGCGACCTACAATGAGCAGTTCTTC CASSSGLATYNEQFF
NA TRBJ2-4 TRBD2 TRBV9 TGTGCCAGCAGCGAAAGTGCTAGCGGAAACATTCAGTACTTC CASSESASGNIQYF
NA TRBJ1-4 NA TRBV19 TGTGCCAGTAGCGATCCCGGGAGGATTGAAAAACTGTTTTTT CASSDPGRIEKLFF
NA TRBJ1-4 NA TRBV7-9 TGTGCCAGCAGCTTCCCAGGGGCCCCTAATGAAAAACTGTTTTTT CASSFPGAPNEKLFF
NA TRBJ2-1 NA TRBV25-1 TGTGCCAGCAGTGAAGGTCGGAGGTCTGACTACAATGAGCAGTTCTTC CASSEGRRSDYNEQFF
NA TRBJ2-3 NA TRBV2 TGTGCCAGCAGTGGGACTAGCACAGATACGCAGTATTTT CASSGTSTDTQYF
NA TRBJ2-3 TRBD2 TRBV27 TGTGCCAGCAGTTTATGGCCAGCGGGGGATACGCAGTATTTT CASSLWPAGDTQYF
NA TRBJ2-4 TRBD1 TRBV29-1 TGCAGCGTCGAGACGGTACAGGGGAAAAACATTCAGTACTTC CSVETVQGKNIQYF
NA TRBJ2-7 NA TRBV27 TGTGCCAGCAGTTCCGCGGGAGAGCAGTACTTC CASSSAGEQYF
NA TRBJ1-4 TRBD1 TRBV6-5 TGTGCCAGCAGTCGACAGGGTTCGAATGAAAAACTGTTTTTT CASSRQGSNEKLFF
NA TRBJ2-7 NA TRBV5-6 TGTGCCAGCAGCCCGCGGGACGGATCCTCCTACGAGCAGTACTTC CASSPRDGSSYEQYF
once TRBJ2-7 NA TRBV27 TGTGCCAGCAGTTCCCCAGGGAGAGAGCAGTACTTC CASSSPGREQYF
NA TRBJ1-5 NA TRBV6-2/TRBV6-3 TGTGCCAGCAGTTACTCGACCAGGGTCGATAATCAGCCCCAGCATTTT CASSYSTRVDNQPQHF
NA TRBJ2-3 NA TRBV30 TGTGCCTGGAGTGTACTGGTGAGGGATACGCAGTATTTT CAWSVLVRDTQYF
NA TRBJ2-1 TRBD2 TRBV7-6 TGTGCCAGCAGCCGAAAAACGGGAGGGTGGTTGGGCAATGAGCAGTTCTTC CASSRKTGGWLGNEQFF
NA TRBJ1-3 TRBD1 TRBV7-9 TGTGCCAGCAGTCCGGGACAGGGTGTTGGAAACACCATATATTTT CASSPGQGVGNTIYF
NA TRBJ2-7 TRBD2 TRBV3-1/TRBV3-2 TGTGCCAGCAGCCGCTTAGCGGGAGGATCCTCCTACGAGCAGTACTTC CASSRLAGGSSYEQYF
NA TRBJ1-2 NA TRBV2 TGTGCCAGCAGTGAGGGGGCCGGGAACTATGGCTACACCTTC CASSEGAGNYGYTF
once TRBJ2-2 NA TRBV19 TGTGCCAGTAGTTGGGGTAACGGCGGGGAGCTGTTTTTT CASSWGNGGELFF
few TRBJ2-7 NA TRBV6-5 TGTGCCAGCACCCAAAACGGGCCCCTCTACGAGCAGTACTTC CASTQNGPLYEQYF
once TRBJ1-5 NA TRBV19 TGTGCCAGTAGTATGGTGAGGGGCCCTCAGCCCCAGCATTTT CASSMVRGPQPQHF
NA TRBJ2-7 NA TRBV3-1/TRBV3-2 TGTGCCAGCAGCCAAGGGGTACCGGGGTACGAGCAGTACTTC CASSQGVPGYEQYF
NA TRBJ2-7 TRBD2 TRBV19 TGTGCCAGTAGTTCGGCTGGCGGGGGAGGCACCTACGAGCAGTACTTC CASSSAGGGGTYEQYF
NA TRBJ2-1 TRBD2 TRBV5-1 TGCGCCAGCAGCGCGACTAGCGGGAATTACAATGAGCAGTTCTTC CASSATSGNYNEQFF
NA TRBJ1-1 NA TRBV12-3/TRBV12-4 TGTGCCAGCAGTTTCGCAGGGGCGGCCGAAGCTTTCTTT CASSFAGAAEAFF
NA TRBJ1-6 NA TRBV10-2 TGCGCCAGCAGTGTGGCAGTTAATTCACCCCTCCACTTT CASSVAVNSPLHF
NA TRBJ1-6 TRBD1 TRBV2 TGTGCCAGCAAGGGACAGGGGGATTATAATTCACCCCTCCACTTT CASKGQGDYNSPLHF
NA TRBJ1-4 TRBD1 TRBV28 TGTGCCAGCAGCCAGACAGGGGGAAATGAAAAACTGTTTTTT CASSQTGGNEKLFF
NA TRBJ2-2 NA TRBV10-3 TGTGCCATCAAGGCAGGGGCAGACCCCGGGGAGCTGTTTTTT CAIKAGADPGELFF
NA TRBJ2-1 TRBD1 TRBV11-2 TGTGCCAGCAGCGGTACCGGGACAGGGAGAAATGAGCAGTTCTTC CASSGTGTGRNEQFF
NA TRBJ2-7 TRBD2 TRBV6-5 TGTGCCAGCACAGGACTAGCGGGGAGCTCCTACGAGCAGTACTTC CASTGLAGSSYEQYF
NA TRBJ2-2 NA TRBV29-1 TGCAGCGTTCTGACGCGTTCGAACACCGGGGAGCTGTTTTTT CSVLTRSNTGELFF
NA TRBJ2-5 NA TRBV27 TGTGCCAGCAGACTTAGCGGCCAAGAGACCCAGTACTTC CASRLSGQETQYF
NA TRBJ1-2 NA TRBV15 TGTGCCACCAGCAGAGGGCGGGACGGCAGCTCGCAGGGCTACACCTTC CATSRGRDGSSQGYTF
NA TRBJ2-7 NA TRBV11-3 TGTGCCAGCTCAAAAGGGGACTCCTACGAGCAGTACTTC CASSKGDSYEQYF
NA TRBJ2-7 NA TRBV7-2 TGTGCCAGCAGCCCCCGGGACGGAACCTACGAGCAGTACTTC CASSPRDGTYEQYF
NA TRBJ2-7 TRBD1 TRBV7-2 TGTGCCAGCAGCTTGGACAGGGACTCCTACGAGCAGTACTTC CASSLDRDSYEQYF
once TRBJ2-7 NA TRBV19 TGTGCCAGTAGTATGAGTACCAACGAGCAGTACTTC CASSMSTNEQYF
NA TRBJ2-3 TRBD2 TRBV5-1 TGCGCCAGCAGCTCTTCTAGCGGGAACACAGATACGCAGTATTTT CASSSSSGNTDTQYF
NA TRBJ2-7 NA TRBV28 TGTGCCAGCAGTTTAGGACCGGGGTCCCGTGAGCAGTACTTC CASSLGPGSREQYF